The 19 T cell receptor beta chains below all came from one sample that was sequenced in a study of cytomegalovirus exposure and HLA in healthy donors. With 60 Vbeta and 13 Jbeta primers, the PCR was carried out. Produced via immunoSEQ multiplex PCR; TCRdb's table is partial and in-frame only. The data hold 100,000 to 150,000 clones, with around 70% observed a single time. Sequenced input: PBMCs. The receptors derive from a man aged 25 to 45 in good health and CMV-seropositive.

The V and J genes are TRBV11-1 and TRBJ1-1, with D hard to call. V lost 0 bases to trimming and J lost 0 bases, with 11 bases between them. CDR1 is SGHAT, CDR2 FQDESV, per germline (reference sequence). The CDR3 consists of 16 residues. For the CDR3, the DNA is TGTGCCAGCAGCTTAGCGCGGGTCTCTCTGAACACTGAAGCTTTCTTT. Its protein is CASSLARVSLNTEAFF.

The V call is TRBV2, the J call TRBJ2-7; the D gene is possibly TRBD1 (5 bases). Germline V CDR1 and CDR2: SNHLY, FYNNEI. V was cut by 6 bases and J by 0 bases, with 15 bases left in between. The length of the CDR3 is 15 residues. The CDR3 nucleotides read TGTGCCAGCAGAAGGCCGGGCAGGGCCTCCTACGAGCAGTACTTC. As protein: CASRRPGRASYEQYF.

The V gene is TRBV4-3, the J gene TRBJ2-1; 10 bases agree with TRBD2. Germline CDR1 is LGHNA and CDR2 is YSLEER. Unmatched junction bases numbered 1, after V lost 0 bases and J lost 8 bases. The CDR3 is 14 residues long. DNA for the CDR3: TGCGCCAGCAGCCAAGAAGCGGGAGGGCATGAGCAGTTCTTC. Its protein is CASSQEAGGHEQFF.

The rearrangement joins TRBV28 to TRBJ1-2; D is ambiguous. Germline CDR1 is MDHEN and CDR2 is SYDVKM. The ends were cut back, 2 bases at V and 1 base at J, with 17 bases in the middle. The CDR3 spans 17 residues. CDR3: CASSLVPGSRGNYGYTF. CDR3 nucleotides: TGTGCCAGCAGTTTAGTCCCCGGGTCGAGAGGTAACTATGGCTACACCTTC.

The genes are TRBV15 and TRBJ1-5; 7 positions match TRBD1. The CDR3 consists of 13 residues. J was trimmed by 6 bases and V by 3 bases; bases with no gene match: 2. Per germline, CDR1 LNHNV and CDR2 YYDKDF (reference sequence). The CDR3 loop is CATSSAGGQPQHF. The CDR3, as DNA: TGTGCCACCAGCAGTGCAGGGGGTCAGCCCCAGCATTTT.

This clone has just one count. The rearrangement uses TRBV2 and TRBJ2-7; D gene uncertain. The V gene lost 5 bases and the J gene lost 5 bases, with 7 bases spanning the gap. The CDR3 consists of 11 residues. CDR1 SNHLY and CDR2 FYNNEI come from the germline V gene. The CDR3 nucleotides are TGTGCCAGCAGTCGACAAAACGAGCAGTACTTC. This sequence encodes CASSRQNEQYF.

As for this clone: Other DNA sequences in the sample encode the same CDR3. The rearrangement uses TRBV7-3 and TRBJ2-5; 13 bases are shared with TRBD2. CDR3 length equals 15 residues. Unmatched junction bases numbered 4, after V lost 5 bases and J lost 4 bases. Germline lookup yields CDR1 SGHTA and CDR2 FQGTGA. The CDR3 is CASSPGLAGAETQYF. The DNA for the CDR3 is TGTGCCAGCAGCCCCGGACTAGCGGGAGCAGAGACCCAGTACTTC.

The chain has TRBV4-1 and TRBJ1-5, with D maybe TRBD1 (6 bases). Germline values: CDR1 MGHRA, CDR2 YSYEKL. This CDR3 has 18 residues. Trimming left V 4 bases short and J 1 base short, with 20 bases between. The DNA for the CDR3 is TGCGCCAGCAGCCGGTCGGGGGGGCCCGTTGCGAGCAATCAGCCCCAGCATTTT. Its translation is CASSRSGGPVASNQPQHF.

This clone was detected a few times. The chain links TRBV5-1 to TRBJ2-7, with 9 bases identical to TRBD1. With V trimmed by 4 bases and J by 1 base, 6 bases remained unmatched. Germline V gene data show CDR1 as SGHRS and CDR2 as YFSETQ. The CDR3 is made up of 15 amino acids. CDR3 loop: CASSPWTGVSYEQYF. In DNA, the CDR3 is TGCGCCAGCAGCCCCTGGACAGGGGTTTCCTACGAGCAGTACTTC. The complete variable domain, with remaining parts taken from reference TRBV5-1 and TRBJ2-7, reads KAGVTQTPRYLIKTRGQQVTLSCSPISGHRSVSWYQQTPGQGLQFLFEYFSETQRNKGNFPGRFSGRQFSNSRSEMNVSTLELGDSALYLCASSPWTGVSYEQYFGPGTRLTVT.

The chain employs TRBV5-6 and TRBJ2-7; D is uncertain. The CDR3 consists of 11 residues. The V gene's germline CDR1 is SGHDT and CDR2 YYEEEE. V was shortened by 4 bases and J by 3 bases, with 5 bases between the two germline ends. The DNA of the CDR3 is TGTGCCAGCAGCCTCTTCTACGAGCAGTACTTC. This encodes CASSLFYEQYF.

CDR3 region: CASSLESDTQYF. The CDR3 DNA reads as TGCGCCAGCAGCTTAGAGTCCGATACGCAGTATTTT. The gene calls are TRBV5-1 and TRBJ2-3; no clear D gene. Per the germline V gene, CDR1 is SGHRS and CDR2 is YFSETQ. This CDR3 is built from 12 residues. Trimming shortened V by 2 bases and J by 6 bases, and 7 bases separated the two germline ends. The whole variable domain, filled in from reference TRBV5-1 and TRBJ2-3, reads KAGVTQTPRYLIKTRGQQVTLSCSPISGHRSVSWYQQTPGQGLQFLFEYFSETQRNKGNFPGRFSGRQFSNSRSEMNVSTLELGDSALYLCASSLESDTQYFGPGTRLTVL.

V is TRBV5-6 and J is TRBJ2-7; the D is unclear. V was cut by 2 bases and J by 2 bases, with 8 bases left in between. The CDR3 sequence is 13 residues long. Germline lookup yields CDR1 SGHDT and CDR2 YYEEEE. The CDR3 sequence is CASSLRRTYEQYF. CDR3 DNA: TGTGCCAGCAGCTTACGCAGGACCTACGAGCAGTACTTC.

V usage is TRBV6-1 and J usage is TRBJ2-3; TRBD2 matches at 7 bases. J lost 4 bases, V lost 0 bases, and 7 bases had no gene match. CDR3 size: 16 residues. The germline gives CDR1 MNHNS, CDR2 SASEGT. This CDR3 reads CASSEASGGGADTQYF. CDR3 DNA sequence: TGTGCCAGCAGTGAAGCGTCGGGGGGAGGGGCAGATACGCAGTATTTT.

This clone showed up just a few times. The rearrangement joins TRBV18 to TRBJ1-2, with a tentative D call TRBD1 (6 bases). V lost 4 bases and J 4 bases, leaving 13 bases between the germline ends. The CDR3 spans 14 residues. CDR1 and CDR2 (germline): KGHSH, LQKENI. In DNA form, the CDR3 reads TGTGCCAGCTCACGGTCCGACAGGATCTATGGCTACACCTTC. Protein: CASSRSDRIYGYTF.

The chain joins TRBV28 to TRBJ2-7, with TRBD1 matching over 9 bases. V lost 7 bases and J lost 6; bases outside the gene matches: 10. Germline CDR1 MDHEN, CDR2 SYDVKM. The CDR3 spans 14 residues. The CDR3 here is CASTIRDRAREQYF. For the CDR3, the DNA is TGTGCCAGCACCATCCGGGACAGGGCCCGCGAGCAGTACTTC.

This rearrangement joins TRBV11-1 to TRBJ2-3; TRBD1 agrees at 7 bases. The germline V gene encodes CDR1 SGHAT and CDR2 FQDESV (reference sequence). J gave up 0 bases and V 4 bases, and 4 bases lay outside the gene matches. This CDR3 is built from 15 residues. CDR3 DNA sequence: TGTGCCAGCAGCTCCCAGGGGGACAGCACAGATACGCAGTATTTT. Residues: CASSSQGDSTDTQYF.

CDR3 nucleotides: TGTGCCAGCAGCTCGTTGGGAGGGGGACGGGGTTCCTACGAGCAGTACTTC. It codes for CASSSLGGGRGSYEQYF. The J gene is TRBJ2-7, the V gene TRBV7-2; the D gene is possibly TRBD2 (7 bases). Germline loops: CDR1 SGHTA, CDR2 FQGNSA. V was clipped by 4 bases and J by 1 base, with 20 bases between them. The length of the CDR3 is 17 residues. Variable domain in full (rest from reference TRBV7-2 and TRBJ2-7): GAGVSQSPSNKVTEKGKDVELRCDPISGHTALYWYRQSLGQGLEFLIYFQGNSAPDKSGLPSDRFSAERTGGSVSTLTIQRTQQEDSAVYLCASSSLGGGRGSYEQYFGPGTRLTVT.

The V gene is TRBV5-1, the J gene TRBJ2-1, with TRBD1 identical over 8 bases. The trim removed 4 bases at V and 8 bases at J, leaving 11 bases unmatched. The CDR3 has 15 amino acids. CDR1 and CDR2 from the germline V gene are SGHRS and YFSETQ. This CDR3 reads CASSLSGGGKDEQFF. DNA for the CDR3: TGCGCCAGCAGCCTCTCAGGGGGCGGTAAGGATGAGCAGTTCTTC.

J is TRBJ1-4 and V is TRBV27; D gene unclear. The CDR3 extends over 17 amino acids. Trimming cost V 6 bases and J 7 bases, with 24 bases left between them. CDR1 and CDR2 from the germline V gene are MNHEY and SMNVEV (reference sequence). The CDR3: CASRQNPPGRAGEKLFF. The CDR3, as DNA: TGTGCCAGCAGACAAAACCCCCCGGGGAGGGCGGGTGAAAAACTGTTTTTT.